What follows are 31 T cell receptor beta chains derived from one specimen sequenced in a study of T cell repertoires in cytomegalovirus infection. TCRdb analysed the reads with MiXCR anew, one entry per CDR3 protein. The table lists around 490,000 distinct CDR3 sequences, more than 25% of them singletons, with roughly 13% in the top ten. The source material was PBMCs. The receptors were sampled from a human donor in good health (CMV status not recorded). Some clones in this sample may be carry-over from other donors' samples.

The V gene is TRBV6-2 or TRBV6-3, the J gene TRBJ2-7; no clear D. The germline V and J ends were trimmed by 6 bases and 4 bases, with 10 bases remaining between them. CDR1 and CDR2 (germline): MNHEY, SVGEGT. CDR3 length: 12 amino acids. This CDR3 reads CASRGQLYEQYF. As DNA, the CDR3 is TGTGCCAGCAGAGGCCAGCTGTACGAGCAGTACTTC.

Only a few counts were recorded for this clonotype. V is TRBV28 and J is TRBJ2-5; the D gene is possibly TRBD1 (6 bases). V lost 6 bases and J lost 5, with 13 bases in between. CDR1 is MDHEN and CDR2 is SYDVKM in the germline V gene. The CDR3 consists of 13 residues. CDR3 nucleotide sequence: TGTGCCAGCAGACGGGACAATCGGGAGACCCAGTACTTC. It yields the protein CASRRDNRETQYF.

This chain uses TRBV24-1 with TRBJ2-2, with a weak D call TRBD2 (6 bases). This CDR3 has 16 amino acids. The germline V gene has CDR1 KGHDR and CDR2 SFDVKD. Deletions cut 0 bases from V and 6 bases from J, with 13 bases between. CDR3 loop: CATSDLQSRGSGELFF. CDR3 nucleotide sequence: TGTGCCACCAGTGATTTGCAGTCGCGGGGATCCGGGGAGCTGTTTTTT.

This clonotype showed up just a few times. The chain has TRBV12-3 or TRBV12-4 and TRBJ1-1; TRBD1 might be the D (5 bases). Deletions cut 6 bases from V and 0 bases from J, with 17 bases between. The CDR3 is made up of 16 amino acids. The CDR3 DNA is TGTGCCAGCAGCCCAACGAGGGACCGTATGAACACTGAAGCTTTCTTT. Its protein product is CASSPTRDRMNTEAFF.

This clonotype showed up just a few times. CDR3 sequence (DNA): TGTGCCAGCAGTCGACTTTTAGCGGGAGCCAAAAACATTCAGTACTTC. Translated: CASSRLLAGAKNIQYF. This rearrangement joins TRBV6-1 to TRBJ2-4; 7 bases map to TRBD2. Trimming removed 5 bases from V and 0 bases from J; junction bases left unmatched: 7. The CDR3 is 16 residues long. Germline V lookup: CDR1 MNHNS, CDR2 SASEGT.

This clonotype was seen just once. The DNA of the CDR3 is TGCAGTGCTACACCGGGGGGCGGTGGCTACACCTTC. Translation: CSATPGGGGYTF. The chain carries TRBV20-1 and TRBJ1-2; a weak D match, TRBD1 (6 bases). This CDR3 spans 12 amino acids. The germline CDR1 and CDR2 sequences are DFQATT and SNEGSKA (reference sequence). V was shortened by 4 bases and J by 7 bases, with 13 bases between the two germline ends.

This sequence joins TRBV24-1 and TRBJ1-1, with D possibly matching TRBD1 (6 bases). CDR3 length: 20 amino acids. V was pared by 1 base and J by 0 bases, with 23 bases between. From germline, CDR1 is KGHDR and CDR2 SFDVKD. CDR3 region: CATSDFTPLGQPGMNTEAFF. CDR3 bases: TGTGCCACCAGTGATTTTACCCCCCTTGGACAGCCAGGGATGAACACTGAAGCTTTCTTT.

This clonotype was counted many times. The rearrangement links TRBV7-8 to TRBJ2-2, with a weak D call TRBD2 (5 bases). This CDR3 contains 13 residues. V was cut by 0 bases and J by 6 bases, with 5 bases left in between. CDR1 is SGHVS, CDR2 FQNEAQ, per germline. CDR3 in DNA: TGTGCCAGCAGCTTAGCGGAGGCCGGGGAGCTGTTTTTT. It codes for CASSLAEAGELFF. Full variable domain (missing parts from reference TRBV7-8 and TRBJ2-2): GAGVSQSPRYKVAKRGQDVALRCDPISGHVSLFWYQQALGQGPEFLTYFQNEAQLDKSGLPSDRFFAERPEGSVSTLKIQRTQQEDSAVYLCASSLAEAGELFFGEGSRLTVL.

The table lists this clonotype with a few counts. CDR3 in amino acids: CASSGGGHQETQYF. The CDR3 nucleotides are TGTGCCAGCAGCGGTGGGGGACACCAAGAGACCCAGTACTTC. The chain links TRBV7-9 to TRBJ2-5; D is tentatively TRBD1 or TRBD2 (5 bases each). This CDR3 comprises 14 residues. Germline loops: CDR1 SEHNR, CDR2 FQNEAQ (reference sequence). V gave up 5 bases and J gave up 0 bases, with 10 bases separating them.

This clonotype was seen just once. The J gene is TRBJ1-1, the V gene TRBV18, with no clear D. This CDR3 spans 12 amino acids. V shed 3 bases and J shed 5 bases, with 7 bases lying between them. The germline CDR1 and CDR2 sequences are KGHSH and LQKENI. The CDR3 DNA is TGTGCCAGCTCACCCTCTAGGACTGAAGCTTTCTTT. Translation gives CASSPSRTEAFF.

The chain carries TRBV28 and TRBJ1-4; D is undetermined. The length of the CDR3 is 14 residues. CDR1 and CDR2 from the germline V gene are MDHEN and SYDVKM. V was clipped by 8 bases and J by 4 bases, with 14 bases between them. CDR3 sequence (DNA): TGTGCCAGCGGACCCGGACCGGGTAATGAAAAACTGTTTTTT. This encodes CASGPGPGNEKLFF.

The chain links TRBV11-1 to TRBJ2-1; D is unresolved. Trimming removed 1 base at V and 6 bases at J, with 13 bases between. Germline V gene lookup returns CDR1 SGHAT and CDR2 FQDESV (reference sequence). The CDR3 extends over 15 amino acids. The CDR3 is CASSLGDFRVNEQFF. For the CDR3, the DNA is TGTGCCAGCAGCTTAGGGGATTTTAGAGTCAATGAGCAGTTCTTC.

This clonotype occurred a few times. The chain couples TRBV28 to TRBJ2-7; D gene uncertain. V was cut by 4 bases and J by 3 bases, with 13 bases left in between. The CDR3 covers 14 residues. CDR1 and CDR2 (germline): MDHEN, SYDVKM. Here the CDR3 reads CASSSHSPVYEQYF. CDR3 in DNA: TGTGCCAGCAGTTCACACTCCCCAGTCTACGAGCAGTACTTC.

This clonotype was recorded a few times. The chain recombines TRBV7-2 with TRBJ2-3; D uncertain. V lost 4 bases and J lost 0, with 11 bases in between. CDR1 and CDR2 (germline): SGHTA, FQGNSA. This CDR3 is 15 amino acids long. CDR3 protein: CASSSWTPSTDTQYF. DNA of the CDR3: TGTGCCAGCAGCTCGTGGACCCCTAGCACAGATACGCAGTATTTT.

The chain links TRBV11-2 to TRBJ1-1; perhaps TRBD1 as D (5 bases). Germline-derived CDR1 and CDR2 are SGHAT and FQNNGV. This CDR3 has 13 residues. Deletions cut 6 bases from V and 10 bases from J, with 18 bases between. CDR3 DNA sequence: TGTGCCAGCAGATGGGGGACCGATCCCCGAGCTTTCTTT. Its protein is CASRWGTDPRAFF.

CDR3 amino acids: CSVEVAGASYEQYF. As DNA, the CDR3 is TGCAGCGTTGAAGTAGCGGGGGCATCCTACGAGCAGTACTTC. This chain connects TRBV29-1 to TRBJ2-7, with 9 bases lining up with TRBD2. Germline V gene sequence: CDR1 SQVTM, CDR2 ANQGSEA. The CDR3 is 14 residues long. V shed 1 base and J 1 base; nucleotides not matched to a gene: 2.

This clonotype has more than one count but fewer than ten. Written as DNA, the CDR3 is TGTGCCAGCAGCTTCTCCATAGCCAGAACAGATACGCAGTATTTT. Its protein is CASSFSIARTDTQYF. This chain links TRBV7-8 with TRBJ2-3; D not resolved. V gave up 3 bases and J gave up 3 bases, with 13 bases separating them. The CDR3 runs 15 residues. Per germline, CDR1 SGHVS and CDR2 FQNEAQ. Full variable domain (rest looked up from reference TRBV7-8 and TRBJ2-3): GAGVSQSPRYKVAKRGQDVALRCDPISGHVSLFWYQQALGQGPEFLTYFQNEAQLDKSGLPSDRFFAERPEGSVSTLKIQRTQQEDSAVYLCASSFSIARTDTQYFGPGTRLTVL.

This clonotype was observed a handful of times. The V call is TRBV28, the J call TRBJ2-7; unclear D gene. Germline V gene data show CDR1 as MDHEN and CDR2 as SYDVKM. The CDR3 spans 17 residues. Between the trimmed V and J ends, which lost 6 bases and 0 bases, there was a span of 21 bases. CDR3 amino acids: CASRPAPFFKSSYEQYF. In nucleotides, the CDR3 is TGTGCCAGCAGACCCGCCCCATTTTTTAAGAGCTCCTACGAGCAGTACTTC.

There are a few counts of this clonotype. The chain employs TRBV5-1 and TRBJ2-1, with D possibly TRBD2 on 5 matching bases. Trimming removed 0 bases at V and 9 bases at J, with 16 bases between. The germline V gene has CDR1 SGHRS and CDR2 YFSETQ. This CDR3 has 15 amino acids. Here the CDR3 reads CASSLVGRDNGEQFF. DNA for the CDR3: TGCGCCAGCAGCTTGGTGGGCCGGGATAACGGTGAGCAGTTCTTC.

The V call is TRBV4-1, the J call TRBJ2-1, with TRBD2 matching 9 bases. The CDR3 extends over 16 amino acids. Losses at the gene ends were 5 bases for V and 8 bases for J; bases not matched to a gene: 13. CDR1 is MGHRA, CDR2 YSYEKL, per germline. DNA for the CDR3: TGCGCCAGCAGCACTTTAGCGGGAGTAGATTTCTATGAGCAGTTCTTC. Its protein product is CASSTLAGVDFYEQFF.

V usage is TRBV12-3 or TRBV12-4 and J usage is TRBJ2-1; TRBD2 agrees at 10 bases. The CDR3 sequence is 20 residues long. Losses at the gene ends were 6 bases for V and 4 bases for J; bases not matched to a gene: 21. CDR3 sequence (DNA): TGTGCCAGCAGCCTCCCTCGGGGACTAGCGTTAGGTGGTACTTACAATGAGCAGTTCTTC. Translated: CASSLPRGLALGGTYNEQFF.

Only a few counts were recorded for this clonotype. The V and J genes are TRBV19 and TRBJ1-1, with TRBD1 matching over 10 bases. Germline assignment: CDR1 LNHDA and CDR2 SQIVND (reference sequence). V lost 5 bases and J lost 2; bases outside the gene matches: 11. This CDR3 region has 17 residues. Here the CDR3 reads CASSLRGTGAANTEAFF. The DNA for the CDR3 is TGTGCCAGTAGTCTCCGCGGGACAGGGGCCGCAAACACTGAAGCTTTCTTT.

This clonotype was picked up a small number of times. The chain has TRBV7-9 and TRBJ2-3; maybe TRBD2 (5 bases). The ends were cut back, 8 bases at V and 2 bases at J, with 20 bases in the middle. This CDR3 has 16 residues. CDR1 is SEHNR and CDR2 is FQNEAQ in the germline V gene (reference sequence). Here the CDR3 reads CASARSSSRPTDTQYF. For the CDR3, the DNA is TGTGCCAGCGCGAGGTCTAGCAGCCGACCCACAGATACGCAGTATTTT.

CDR3 residues: CASSFGGWTEAFF. The CDR3, as DNA: TGTGCCAGCAGCTTCGGGGGCTGGACTGAAGCTTTCTTT. The chain links TRBV7-3 to TRBJ1-1; weak D call: TRBD1 (6 bases). CDR1 SGHTA and CDR2 FQGTGA come from the germline V gene. This CDR3 comprises 13 residues. V gave up 3 bases and J gave up 5 bases, with 10 bases separating them.

The chain couples TRBV12-3 or TRBV12-4 to TRBJ2-7; possibly TRBD1 for D (5 bases). This CDR3 has 12 amino acids. V lost 1 base, J lost 7 bases, and 8 bases lay in between. CDR3 protein: CASSLGRQEQYV. In DNA, the CDR3 is TGTGCCAGCAGTTTAGGTCGACAGGAGCAGTACGTC.

This sequence joins TRBV6-2 or TRBV6-3 and TRBJ2-3; TRBD1 matches 12 bases. The V gene's germline CDR1 is MNHEY and CDR2 SVGEGT. The CDR3 spans 17 residues. V lost 3 bases, J lost 6 bases, and 10 bases stayed unmatched. CDR3 loop: CASSYMPGTGGIDTQYF. The DNA for the CDR3 is TGTGCCAGCAGTTATATGCCGGGGACAGGGGGCATCGATACGCAGTATTTT.

This clonotype was observed many times. The gene calls are TRBV7-2 and TRBJ2-6; no clear D. Germline loops: CDR1 SGHTA, CDR2 FQGNSA. The V and J ends lost 0 bases and 0 bases respectively, with 6 bases between them. The CDR3 is made up of 16 amino acids. The CDR3 loop is CASSLAPISGANVLTF. The DNA for the CDR3 is TGTGCCAGCAGCTTAGCCCCGATCTCTGGGGCCAACGTCCTGACTTTC.

This clonotype was detected ten times or more. The chain couples TRBV7-3 to TRBJ2-1; the match to TRBD1 covers 10 bases. Germline assignment: CDR1 SGHTA and CDR2 FQGTGA. This CDR3 comprises 16 residues. V gave up 5 bases and J gave up 5 bases; unmatched junction bases: 9. CDR3 DNA: TGTGCCAGCAGCCACCCCGGGACAGGGGTCAACAATGAGCAGTTCTTC. It encodes CASSHPGTGVNNEQFF.

In this sample, this clonotype turned up many times. This chain connects TRBV7-2 to TRBJ2-1, with 9 bases identical to TRBD2. The V gene's germline CDR1 is SGHTA and CDR2 FQGNSA. Trimming removed 5 bases from V and 5 bases from J; junction bases left unmatched: 10. This CDR3 is built from 16 residues. The CDR3 loop is CASSPPGTSLDNEQFF. In nucleotides, the CDR3 is TGTGCCAGCAGCCCCCCGGGGACTAGCTTAGACAATGAGCAGTTCTTC.

This clonotype was counted at least ten times. The chain links TRBV7-2 to TRBJ2-5; D may match TRBD1 or TRBD2 (5 bases each). CDR3 length: 14 residues. The germline gives CDR1 SGHTA, CDR2 FQGNSA. Trimming pared 1 base from V and 5 bases from J, leaving 11 bases between. The chain's CDR3 is CASSLVTWGETQYF. The CDR3 coding sequence is TGTGCCAGCAGCTTAGTTACATGGGGGGAGACCCAGTACTTC. The full variable domain, its missing parts supplied by reference TRBV7-2 and TRBJ2-5, is GAGVSQSPSNKVTEKGKDVELRCDPISGHTALYWYRQSLGQGLEFLIYFQGNSAPDKSGLPSDRFSAERTGGSVSTLTIQRTQQEDSAVYLCASSLVTWGETQYFGPGTRLLVL.

The chain carries TRBV6-5 and TRBJ2-1; the D gene could be TRBD1 or TRBD2 (6 bases each). Germline assignment: CDR1 MNHEY and CDR2 SVGAGI. V lost 5 bases and J 5 bases, leaving 25 bases between the germline ends. There are 18 residues in the CDR3. The DNA of the CDR3 is TGTGCCAGCAGTACCCGCCGCCGTCTAGCGAGACAGGACAATGAGCAGTTCTTC. Protein: CASSTRRRLARQDNEQFF.